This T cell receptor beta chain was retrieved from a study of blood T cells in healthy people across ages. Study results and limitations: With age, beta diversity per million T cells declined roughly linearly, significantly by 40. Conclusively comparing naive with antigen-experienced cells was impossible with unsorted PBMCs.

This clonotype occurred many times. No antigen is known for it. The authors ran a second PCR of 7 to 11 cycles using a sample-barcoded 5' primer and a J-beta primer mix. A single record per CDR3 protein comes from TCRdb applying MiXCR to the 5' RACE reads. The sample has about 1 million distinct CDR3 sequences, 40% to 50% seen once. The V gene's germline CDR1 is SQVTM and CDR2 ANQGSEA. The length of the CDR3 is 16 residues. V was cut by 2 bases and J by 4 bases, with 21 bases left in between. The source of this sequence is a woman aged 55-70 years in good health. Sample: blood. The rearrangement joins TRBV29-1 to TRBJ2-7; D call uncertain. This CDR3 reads CSVEFRASSRVYEQYF. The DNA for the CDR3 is TGCAGCGTTGAATTTCGGGCCTCCAGTCGAGTTTACGAGCAGTACTTC.